This T cell receptor beta chain stems from a study of shared clonotypes between healthy human individuals. Study-level information: Aged 18 to 49, the donors were a couple of women and a few men.

The table lists this clone with a count of one. What it binds is not known. General study points: Donor clonotype sharing was expected to depend on sequencing depth.

Naive CD45RA+ and memory CD45RA-negative subsets were split from CD4+ cells. Study processing details: Junction-only immunoSEQ data arrived without quality scores, meaning filtering differed. This table comes from immunoSEQ multiplex PCR, and its TCRdb copy is limited to in-frame clones, with some not included. V and J calls and clone size come straight from that table; D and trimming were deduced from the DNA. The data show around 1.5 million clones, with 98% seen just once and about 0.45% held by the top ten. V shed 4 bases, J shed 4 bases, and the junction held 7 bases outside the gene matches. Germline assignment: CDR1 LGHNA and CDR2 YSLEER. The length of the CDR3 is 17 residues.

The chain employs TRBV4-3 and TRBJ1-4; TRBD1 matches at 12 bases. This sequence was found in a man aged 30 to 39 in good health. Sequencing was performed on naive CD4+ T cells sorted from blood. The sample's subset: CD45RA+ positively selected. As DNA, the CDR3 is TGCGCCAGCAGCCTTGGGACAGGGGGCGCCGGTAATGAAAAACTGTTTTTT. It yields the protein CASSLGTGGAGNEKLFF.